Shown below are 18 T cell receptor beta chains from a single sample sequenced in a study of shared clonotypes between healthy human individuals. CD45RO-negative CD8 cells positively selected for CCR7 made up the naive population, which excluded terminally differentiated effector memory CD45RA+ cells. TCRdb's copy holds only in-frame clones and misses some; the assay was immunoSEQ multiplex PCR. This table holds approximately 590,000 clones, about 95% found once. The sequencing input was naive CD8+ T cells sorted from blood. These TCRs come from a woman aged 25 to 39 in good health.

This sequence joins TRBV27 and TRBJ2-7; TRBD2 might be the D (6 bases). The V gene lost 5 bases and the J gene lost 4 bases, with 15 bases spanning the gap. The germline V gene encodes CDR1 MNHEY and CDR2 SMNVEV (reference sequence). There are 14 residues in the CDR3. In DNA form, the CDR3 reads TGTGCCAGCAGTCCGCACGGGAGTGGGTACGAGCAGTACTTC. Its translation is CASSPHGSGYEQYF.

The V call is TRBV7-6, the J call TRBJ2-7, with a possible D match to TRBD2 (6 bases). The V end was cut by 0 bases, the J end by 9 bases, with 15 bases between. The V gene's germline CDR1 is SGHVS and CDR2 FNYEAQ. There are 14 residues in the CDR3. The DNA of the CDR3 is TGTGCCAGCAGCTTAGCGATGGCAGGGACTGGGCAGTACTTC. The encoded protein is CASSLAMAGTGQYF. The full variable domain, its missing parts supplied by reference TRBV7-6 and TRBJ2-7, is GAGVSQSPRYKVTKRGQDVALRCDPISGHVSLYWYRQALGQGPEFLTYFNYEAQQDKSGLPNDRFSAERPEGSISTLTIQRTEQRDSAMYRCASSLAMAGTGQYFGPGTRLTVT.

This sequence joins TRBV27 and TRBJ2-3, with 7 bases that match TRBD1. The CDR3 sequence is 14 residues long. From germline, CDR1 is MNHEY and CDR2 SMNVEV (reference sequence). The V and J ends lost 5 bases and 4 bases, in that order; junction bases with no gene match: 6. DNA for the CDR3: TGTGCCAGCAGTCCCATACAGGGGCCAGATACGCAGTATTTT. Translated: CASSPIQGPDTQYF.

The chain combines TRBV27 with TRBJ2-1; TRBD2 aligns across 9 bases. V was clipped by 3 bases and J by 7 bases; unmatched bases: 4. Germline lookup yields CDR1 MNHEY and CDR2 SMNVEV (reference sequence). The CDR3 runs to 14 residues. The CDR3 spells CASSLASGMNEQFF. CDR3 sequence (DNA): TGTGCCAGCAGTTTGGCTAGCGGGATGAATGAGCAGTTCTTC.

CDR3: CASSETPLGEQYF. The CDR3, as DNA: TGCGCCAGCAGTGAGACTCCACTCGGGGAGCAGTACTTC. The chain employs TRBV10-1 and TRBJ2-7; no reliable D call. The CDR3 extends over 13 amino acids. Trimming took 2 bases from V and 7 from J, leaving 12 bases between them. CDR1 and CDR2 (germline): WNHNN, SYGVQD (reference sequence).

The chain joins TRBV10-1 to TRBJ2-7; unclear D gene. Germline loops: CDR1 WNHNN, CDR2 SYGVQD (reference sequence). V was cut by 2 bases and J by 3 bases, with 5 bases left in between. CDR3 length: 12 residues. The CDR3 spells CASSENSYEQYF. DNA of the CDR3: TGCGCCAGCAGTGAGAACAGCTACGAGCAGTACTTC.

The chain has TRBV5-1 and TRBJ1-4; D is unclear. The V end lost 0 bases, the J end lost 7 bases, and 10 bases lay between the germline ends. Looked up from germline, CDR1 is SGHRS and CDR2 is YFSETQ. The CDR3 sequence is 14 residues long. The CDR3 DNA reads as TGCGCCAGCAGCTTGGAACGCAAGGGTGAAAAACTGTTTTTT. Translated: CASSLERKGEKLFF.

The genes are TRBV13 and TRBJ2-1, with D tentatively TRBD2 (6 bases). Germline CDR1 and CDR2: PRHDT and FYEKMQ (reference sequence). This CDR3 is built from 15 residues. Deletions cut 0 bases from V and 4 bases from J, with 10 bases between. CDR3 in DNA: TGTGCCAGCAGCTTAGGCCGTGGGGGGTACAATGAGCAGTTCTTC. Its protein is CASSLGRGGYNEQFF.

The chain has TRBV14 and TRBJ1-1; no clear D. The CDR3 has 12 amino acids. Trimming pared 1 base from V and 1 base from J, leaving 1 base between. CDR1 is SGHDN and CDR2 is FVKESK in the germline V gene. The CDR3 protein is CASSQGNTEAFF. In nucleotides, the CDR3 is TGTGCCAGCAGCCAAGGGAACACTGAAGCTTTCTTT.

The V gene is TRBV28, the J gene TRBJ1-2; 7 bases are a match to TRBD1. Germline CDR1 MDHEN, CDR2 SYDVKM. The CDR3 is made up of 16 amino acids. V was pared by 4 bases and J by 5 bases, with 13 bases of the junction left unmatched. The CDR3 reads CASSSLDREVTYGYTF. CDR3 coding DNA: TGTGCCAGCAGTTCCCTCGACAGGGAGGTAACTTATGGCTACACCTTC.

This chain joins TRBV7-8 and TRBJ1-4; unclear D gene. Germline V lookup: CDR1 SGHVS, CDR2 FQNEAQ. The V gene lost 1 base and the J gene lost 6 bases, with 9 bases spanning the gap. This CDR3 spans 14 amino acids. CDR3 coding DNA: TGTGCCAGCAGCTTAGAGTTCGGCGATGAAAAACTGTTTTTT. It specifies CASSLEFGDEKLFF. Supplemented by reference TRBV7-8 and TRBJ1-4, the full variable domain reads GAGVSQSPRYKVAKRGQDVALRCDPISGHVSLFWYQQALGQGPEFLTYFQNEAQLDKSGLPSDRFFAERPEGSVSTLKIQRTQQEDSAVYLCASSLEFGDEKLFFGSGTQLSVL.

For this clone: This sample also contains other DNA sequences that code for the same CDR3. The chain has TRBV2 and TRBJ1-5, with D unclear. Trimming cost V 7 bases and J 0 bases, with 10 bases left between them. The germline CDR1 and CDR2 sequences are SNHLY and FYNNEI. This CDR3 has 14 amino acids. This CDR3 is CASKGEYSNQPQHF. CDR3 sequence (DNA): TGTGCCAGCAAAGGAGAATATAGCAATCAGCCCCAGCATTTT.

This clone has only one observation. The chain recombines TRBV7-9 with TRBJ1-1; D call uncertain. Germline V gene sequence: CDR1 SEHNR, CDR2 FQNEAQ (reference sequence). V dropped 2 bases and J dropped 0 bases, with 4 bases sitting between them. The length of the CDR3 is 13 residues. For the CDR3, the DNA is TGTGCCAGCAGCTTAACCCTGAACACTGAAGCTTTCTTT. The encoded protein is CASSLTLNTEAFF.

The chain employs TRBV4-1 and TRBJ1-5; 8 nucleotides agree with TRBD1. CDR1 and CDR2 (germline): MGHRA, YSYEKL. This CDR3 contains 16 residues. With 5 bases clipped from V and 2 bases from J, the junction kept 8 bases outside the gene matches. CDR3 DNA sequence: TGCGCCAGCAGCAAAGGGGTACAGGGGGGCAATCAGCCCCAGCATTTT. Its protein is CASSKGVQGGNQPQHF.

CDR3 sequence (DNA): TGTGCCAGCAGCCCCGGGGGTACTGGAAACACCATATATTTT. It codes for CASSPGGTGNTIYF. The V gene is TRBV7-2, the J gene TRBJ1-3; tentative D call: TRBD1 (5 bases). Germline loops: CDR1 SGHTA, CDR2 FQGNSA. V lost 5 bases to trimming and J lost 2 bases, with 10 bases between them. CDR3 length equals 14 residues.

The chain combines TRBV27 with TRBJ2-7; D unclear. Germline V CDR1 and CDR2: MNHEY, SMNVEV (reference sequence). The CDR3 covers 15 residues. Trimming removed 6 bases from V and 5 bases from J, with 20 bases in between. CDR3: CASSQIGHTTDEQYF. The CDR3 DNA is TGTGCCAGCAGCCAAATCGGTCACACCACCGACGAGCAGTACTTC.

This clone was counted a few times. The chain is built from TRBV4-1 and TRBJ1-1, with D uncertain. CDR1 is MGHRA, CDR2 YSYEKL, per germline. The V and J ends lost 5 bases and 4 bases respectively, with 8 bases between them. The CDR3 runs to 12 residues. The CDR3 is CASSSLGTEAFF. The CDR3 nucleotides read TGCGCCAGCAGCAGCCTTGGCACTGAAGCTTTCTTT.

The chain joins TRBV19 to TRBJ1-4; 7 nucleotides match TRBD1. CDR1 and CDR2 from the germline V gene are LNHDA and SQIVND (reference sequence). The CDR3 is 17 amino acids. V gave up 3 bases and J gave up 1 base; unmatched junction bases: 8. The CDR3 region is CASSIDREGVTNEKLFF. The CDR3 DNA follows: TGTGCCAGTAGTATCGACAGGGAAGGGGTAACTAATGAAAAACTGTTTTTT.